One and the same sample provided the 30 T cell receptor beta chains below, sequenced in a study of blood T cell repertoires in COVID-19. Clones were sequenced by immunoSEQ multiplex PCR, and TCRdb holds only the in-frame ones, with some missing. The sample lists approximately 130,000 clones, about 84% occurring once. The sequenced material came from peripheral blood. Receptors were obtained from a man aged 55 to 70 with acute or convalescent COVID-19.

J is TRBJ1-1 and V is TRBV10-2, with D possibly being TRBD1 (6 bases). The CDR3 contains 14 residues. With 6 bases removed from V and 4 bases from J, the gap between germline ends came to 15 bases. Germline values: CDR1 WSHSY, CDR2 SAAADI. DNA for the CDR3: TGCGCCAGCAGATCACAGGGTTTGACCACTGAAGCTTTCTTT. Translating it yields CASRSQGLTTEAFF.

Here the CDR3 DNA reads TGTGCCAGCAGCGCCCCGGGACAGATCTCTGGAAACACCATATATTTT. Amino acid sequence: CASSAPGQISGNTIYF. The rearrangement uses TRBV9 and TRBJ1-3; 7 bases are a match to TRBD1. CDR1 and CDR2 (germline): SGDLS, YYNGEE. CDR3 length: 16 residues. Trimming at V came to 3 bases and at J to 0 bases, leaving 6 bases not matched to a gene.

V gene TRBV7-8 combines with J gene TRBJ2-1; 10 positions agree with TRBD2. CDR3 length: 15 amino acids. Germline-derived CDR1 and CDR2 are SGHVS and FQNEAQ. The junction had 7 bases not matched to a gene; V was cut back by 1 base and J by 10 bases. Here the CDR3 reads CASSLGSAGGPEQFF. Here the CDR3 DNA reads TGTGCCAGCAGCTTAGGTTCAGCGGGAGGGCCGGAGCAGTTCTTC.

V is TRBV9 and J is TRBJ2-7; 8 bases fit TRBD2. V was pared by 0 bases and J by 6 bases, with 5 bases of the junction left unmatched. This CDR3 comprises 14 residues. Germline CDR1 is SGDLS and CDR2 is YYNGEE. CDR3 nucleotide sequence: TGTGCCAGCAGCGTAGTTAGCGGGAATGGCGAGCAGTACTTC. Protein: CASSVVSGNGEQYF.

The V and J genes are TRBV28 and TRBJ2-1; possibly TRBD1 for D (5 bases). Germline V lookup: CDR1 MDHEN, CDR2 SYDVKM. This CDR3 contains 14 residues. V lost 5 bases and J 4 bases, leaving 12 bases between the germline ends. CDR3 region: CASSGQTGYNEQFF. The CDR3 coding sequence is TGTGCCAGCAGTGGTCAAACAGGTTACAATGAGCAGTTCTTC.

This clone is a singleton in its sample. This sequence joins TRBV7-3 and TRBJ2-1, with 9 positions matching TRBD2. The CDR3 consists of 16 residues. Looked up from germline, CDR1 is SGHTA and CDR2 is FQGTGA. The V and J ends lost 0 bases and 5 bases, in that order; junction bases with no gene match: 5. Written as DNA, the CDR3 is TGTGCCAGCAGCTTAACTGGGGCTAGCGGGGACAATGAGCAGTTCTTC. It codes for CASSLTGASGDNEQFF.

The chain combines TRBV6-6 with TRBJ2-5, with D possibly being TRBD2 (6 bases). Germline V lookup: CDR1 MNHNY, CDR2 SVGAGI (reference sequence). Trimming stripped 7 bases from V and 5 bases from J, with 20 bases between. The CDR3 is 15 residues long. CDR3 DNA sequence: TGTGCCAGCACCTCCGGGACTGGGCGAGTTGAGACCCAGTACTTC. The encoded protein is CASTSGTGRVETQYF.

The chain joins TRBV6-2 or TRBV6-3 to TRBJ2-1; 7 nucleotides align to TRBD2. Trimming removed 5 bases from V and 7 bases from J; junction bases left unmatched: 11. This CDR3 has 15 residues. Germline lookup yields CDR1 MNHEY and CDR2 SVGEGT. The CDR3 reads CASSHGAGARNEQFF. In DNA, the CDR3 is TGTGCCAGCAGTCACGGGGCGGGAGCGCGGAATGAGCAGTTCTTC.

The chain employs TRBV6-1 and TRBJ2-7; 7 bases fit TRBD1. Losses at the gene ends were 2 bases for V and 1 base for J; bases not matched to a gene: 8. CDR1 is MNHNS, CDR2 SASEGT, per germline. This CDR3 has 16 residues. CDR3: CASSEWGTDTSYEQYF. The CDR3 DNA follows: TGTGCCAGCAGTGAATGGGGGACAGATACGTCCTACGAGCAGTACTTC.

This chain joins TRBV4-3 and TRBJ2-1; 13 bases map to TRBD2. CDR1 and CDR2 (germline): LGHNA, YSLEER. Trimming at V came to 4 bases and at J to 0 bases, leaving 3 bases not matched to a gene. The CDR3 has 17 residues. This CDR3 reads CASSRGLAGASYNEQFF. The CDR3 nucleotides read TGCGCCAGCAGCCGAGGACTAGCGGGAGCCTCCTACAATGAGCAGTTCTTC.

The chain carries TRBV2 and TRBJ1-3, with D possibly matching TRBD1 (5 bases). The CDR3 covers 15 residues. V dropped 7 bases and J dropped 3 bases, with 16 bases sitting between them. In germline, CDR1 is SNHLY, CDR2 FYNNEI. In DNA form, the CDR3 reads TGTGCCAGCACCCGGGGGAGGGACGGTGGAAACACCATATATTTT. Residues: CASTRGRDGGNTIYF. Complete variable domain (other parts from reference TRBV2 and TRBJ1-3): EPEVTQTPSHQVTQMGQEVILRCVPISNHLYFYWYRQILGQKVEFLVSFYNNEISEKSEIFDDQFSVERPDGSNFTLKIRSTKLEDSAMYFCASTRGRDGGNTIYFGEGSWLTVV.

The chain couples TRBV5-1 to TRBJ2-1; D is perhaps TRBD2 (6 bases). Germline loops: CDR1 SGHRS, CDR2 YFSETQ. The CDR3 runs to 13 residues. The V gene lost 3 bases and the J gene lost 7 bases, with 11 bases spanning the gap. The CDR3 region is CASSYGGPNEQFF. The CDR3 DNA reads TGCGCCAGCAGCTATGGAGGGCCGAATGAGCAGTTCTTC.

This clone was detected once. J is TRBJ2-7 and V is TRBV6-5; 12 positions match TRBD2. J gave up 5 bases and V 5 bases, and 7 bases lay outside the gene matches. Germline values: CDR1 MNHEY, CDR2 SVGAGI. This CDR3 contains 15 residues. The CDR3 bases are TGTGCCAGCAGTCGACTAGCGGGAGAGGTGAACGAGCAGTACTTC. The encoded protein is CASSRLAGEVNEQYF.

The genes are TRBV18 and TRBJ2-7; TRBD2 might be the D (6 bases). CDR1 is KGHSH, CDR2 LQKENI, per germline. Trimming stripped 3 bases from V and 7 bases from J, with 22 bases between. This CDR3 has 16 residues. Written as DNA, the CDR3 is TGTGCCAGCTCACCTATAGACCCGGGACTTAGAAGTGAGCAGTACTTC. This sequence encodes CASSPIDPGLRSEQYF.

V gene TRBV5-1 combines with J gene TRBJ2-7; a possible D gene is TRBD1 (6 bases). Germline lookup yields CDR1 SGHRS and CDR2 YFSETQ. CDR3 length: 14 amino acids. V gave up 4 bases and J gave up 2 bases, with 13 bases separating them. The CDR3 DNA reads TGCGCCAGCAGCACAGGACAGACTCCCTACGAGCAGTACTTC. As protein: CASSTGQTPYEQYF.

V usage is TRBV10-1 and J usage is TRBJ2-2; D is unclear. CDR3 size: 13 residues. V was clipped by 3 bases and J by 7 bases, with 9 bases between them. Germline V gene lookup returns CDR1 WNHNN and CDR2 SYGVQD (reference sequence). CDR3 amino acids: CASSESPSGELFF. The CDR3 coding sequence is TGCGCCAGCAGTGAATCCCCGAGCGGGGAGCTGTTTTTT.

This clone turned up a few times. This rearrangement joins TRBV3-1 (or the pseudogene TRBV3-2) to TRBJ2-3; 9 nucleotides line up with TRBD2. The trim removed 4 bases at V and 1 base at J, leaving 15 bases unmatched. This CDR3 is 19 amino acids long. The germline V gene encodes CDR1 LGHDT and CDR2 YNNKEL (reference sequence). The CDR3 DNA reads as TGTGCCAGCAGCCCCGACCAGCGGGAGGCCCGGAGGGGCACAGATACGCAGTATTTT. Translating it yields CASSPDQREARRGTDTQYF.

The CDR3 DNA reads TGTGCCAGCAGCCAAGATAGGGCAGGGGCTTTCCCAGACGAAAGAGAGACCCAGTACTTC. Translation gives CASSQDRAGAFPDERETQYF. This chain joins TRBV4-2 and TRBJ2-5; D possibly corresponds to TRBD1 (6 bases). The ends were cut back, 0 bases at V and 4 bases at J, with 27 bases in the middle. Germline CDR1 is LGHNA and CDR2 is YNFKEQ. CDR3 length: 20 residues.

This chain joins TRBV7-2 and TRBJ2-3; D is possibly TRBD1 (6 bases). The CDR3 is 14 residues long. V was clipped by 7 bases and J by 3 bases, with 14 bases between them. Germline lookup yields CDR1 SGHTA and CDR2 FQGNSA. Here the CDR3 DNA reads TGTGCCAGCATTTACAGGGATTTGACAGATACGCAGTATTTT. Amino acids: CASIYRDLTDTQYF.

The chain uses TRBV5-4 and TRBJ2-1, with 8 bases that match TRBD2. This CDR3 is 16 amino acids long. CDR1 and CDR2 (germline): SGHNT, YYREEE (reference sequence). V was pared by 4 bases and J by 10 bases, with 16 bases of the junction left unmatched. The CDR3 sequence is CASSPGASGSIGEQFF. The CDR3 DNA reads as TGTGCCAGCAGCCCCGGGGCTAGCGGGTCGATAGGGGAGCAGTTCTTC.

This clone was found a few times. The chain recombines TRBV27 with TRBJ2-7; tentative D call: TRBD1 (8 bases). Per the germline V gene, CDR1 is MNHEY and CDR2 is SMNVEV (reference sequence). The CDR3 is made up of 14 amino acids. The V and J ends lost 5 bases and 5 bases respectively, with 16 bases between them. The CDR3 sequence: CASSGGGQADEQYF. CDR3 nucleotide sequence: TGTGCCAGCAGTGGGGGGGGACAGGCGGACGAGCAGTACTTC.

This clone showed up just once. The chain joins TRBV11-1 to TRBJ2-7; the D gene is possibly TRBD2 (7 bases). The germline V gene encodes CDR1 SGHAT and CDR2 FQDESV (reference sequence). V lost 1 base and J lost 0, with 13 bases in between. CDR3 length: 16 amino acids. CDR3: CASSLEAGGPSYEQYF. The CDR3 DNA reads TGTGCCAGCAGCTTAGAGGCCGGGGGGCCCTCCTACGAGCAGTACTTC.

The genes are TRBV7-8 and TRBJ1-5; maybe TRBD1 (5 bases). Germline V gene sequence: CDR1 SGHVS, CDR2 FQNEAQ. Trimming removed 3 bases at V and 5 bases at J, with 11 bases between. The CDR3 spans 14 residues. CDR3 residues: CASSFGTYDQPQHF. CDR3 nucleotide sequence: TGTGCCAGCAGCTTCGGGACTTATGATCAGCCCCAGCATTTT.

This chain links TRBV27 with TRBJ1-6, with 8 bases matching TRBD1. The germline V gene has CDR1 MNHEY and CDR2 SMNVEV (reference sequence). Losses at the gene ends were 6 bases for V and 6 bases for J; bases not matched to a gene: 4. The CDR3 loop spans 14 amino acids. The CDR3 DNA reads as TGTGCCAGCAGCCAGGACAGGGCTAATTCACCCCTCCACTTT. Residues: CASSQDRANSPLHF.

The DNA for the CDR3 is TGTGCCAGTAGTAAGATACCGGGGACAGAACCATATAGCAATCAGCCCCAGCATTTT. This sequence encodes CASSKIPGTEPYSNQPQHF. V usage is TRBV19 and J usage is TRBJ1-5; 7 bases align to TRBD1. J was trimmed by 0 bases and V by 4 bases; bases with no gene match: 15. The length of the CDR3 is 19 residues. In germline, CDR1 is LNHDA, CDR2 SQIVND (reference sequence).

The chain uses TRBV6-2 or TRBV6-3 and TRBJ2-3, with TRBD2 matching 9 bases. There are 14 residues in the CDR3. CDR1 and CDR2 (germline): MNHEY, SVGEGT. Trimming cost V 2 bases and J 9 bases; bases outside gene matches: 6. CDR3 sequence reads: CASSYATSGLTQYF. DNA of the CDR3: TGTGCCAGCAGTTACGCGACTAGCGGCCTAACGCAGTATTTT.

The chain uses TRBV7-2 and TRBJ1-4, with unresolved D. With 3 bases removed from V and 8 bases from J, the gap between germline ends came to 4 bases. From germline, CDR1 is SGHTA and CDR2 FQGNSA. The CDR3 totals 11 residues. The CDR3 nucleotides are TGTGCCAGCAGCTTCATGGAAAAACTGTTTTTT. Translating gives CASSFMEKLFF.

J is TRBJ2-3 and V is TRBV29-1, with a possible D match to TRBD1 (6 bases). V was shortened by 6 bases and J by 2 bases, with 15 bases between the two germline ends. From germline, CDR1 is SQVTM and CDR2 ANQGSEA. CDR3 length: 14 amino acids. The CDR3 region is CSVPGQLLTDTQYF. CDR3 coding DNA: TGCAGCGTCCCAGGACAGCTTCTCACAGATACGCAGTATTTT.

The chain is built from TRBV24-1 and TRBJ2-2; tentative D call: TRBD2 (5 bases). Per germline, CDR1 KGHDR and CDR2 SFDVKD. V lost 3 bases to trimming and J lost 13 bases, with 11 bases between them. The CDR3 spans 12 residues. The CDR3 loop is CATSDLGRGLFF. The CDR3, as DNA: TGTGCCACCAGTGATCTTGGACGGGGGCTGTTTTTT.

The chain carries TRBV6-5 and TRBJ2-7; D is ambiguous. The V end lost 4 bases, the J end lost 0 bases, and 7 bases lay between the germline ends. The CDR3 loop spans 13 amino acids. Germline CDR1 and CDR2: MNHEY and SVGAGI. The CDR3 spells CASSSMSSYEQYF. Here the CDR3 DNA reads TGTGCCAGCAGTTCCATGAGCTCCTACGAGCAGTACTTC.